Below are 10 T cell receptor beta chains sequenced from a single sample in a study of identical twins. TCRdb itself ran the 5' RACE reads through MiXCR, one entry per CDR3 protein. The table includes roughly 480,000 distinct CDR3 sequences, 20% to 30% detected once. This sample was shared with a second study, whose subject was T cells expressing NK-cell markers.

The sequencing sample was made of CD4+ T cells sorted from blood. Receptors were obtained from a woman younger than 35 in good health.

This clonotype was seen a few times. The rearrangement uses TRBV5-1 and TRBJ2-5; 8 nucleotides agree with TRBD2. Unmatched junction bases numbered 9, after V lost 8 bases and J lost 3 bases. Germline V gene lookup returns CDR1 SGHRS and CDR2 YFSETQ. CDR3 length equals 14 residues. CDR3 sequence: CASRLMTSEETQYF. CDR3 in DNA: TGCGCCAGTAGACTTATGACTAGCGAAGAGACCCAGTACTTC.

The rearrangement uses TRBV29-1 and TRBJ1-1; 7 bases map to TRBD1. Germline V gene data show CDR1 as SQVTM and CDR2 as ANQGSEA. V shed 4 bases, J shed 5 bases, and the junction held 7 bases outside the gene matches. The CDR3 totals 13 residues. This chain's CDR3 is CSVGSGGTTEAFF. The DNA for the CDR3 is TGCAGCGTTGGATCAGGGGGTACGACTGAAGCTTTCTTT.

This chain uses TRBV12-3 or TRBV12-4 with TRBJ2-5; TRBD2 agrees at 11 bases. This CDR3 contains 15 residues. V dropped 5 bases and J dropped 4; count of bases not matched to a gene: 6. The CDR3 region is CASSKLAGVLETQYF. Written as DNA, the CDR3 is TGTGCCAGCAGTAAACTAGCGGGGGTCTTAGAGACCCAGTACTTC.

The sample holds many counts of this clonotype. This chain links TRBV12-3 or TRBV12-4 with TRBJ2-7, with 9 bases lining up with TRBD1. The CDR3 spans 14 residues. Trimming removed 4 bases from V and 9 bases from J; junction bases left unmatched: 10. The CDR3 protein is CASSSSGTGNAQYF. Written as DNA, the CDR3 is TGTGCCAGCAGTTCCTCCGGGACAGGGAATGCGCAGTACTTC.

This rearrangement joins TRBV19 to TRBJ2-5; D call uncertain. Germline V gives CDR1 LNHDA, CDR2 SQIVND (reference sequence). The CDR3 runs to 15 residues. V shed 4 bases and J shed 4 bases, with 16 bases lying between them. This CDR3 reads CASSTWTPWGETQYF. The CDR3 region has the DNA TGTGCCAGTAGTACATGGACGCCCTGGGGAGAGACCCAGTACTTC.

The chain combines TRBV20-1 with TRBJ1-6; TRBD1 matches 7 bases. CDR3 length: 14 amino acids. J lost 10 bases, V lost 0 bases, and 6 bases had no gene match. Germline CDR1 is DFQATT and CDR2 is SNEGSKA (reference sequence). The CDR3 bases are TGCAGTGCTAGAGATCGACAGGGTCAATCACCCCTCCACTTT. It encodes CSARDRQGQSPLHF.

The sample holds a few counts of this clonotype. The chain links TRBV12-3 or TRBV12-4 to TRBJ2-1; 9 bases map to TRBD2. The junction had 7 bases not matched to a gene; V was cut back by 5 bases and J by 2 bases. The CDR3 extends over 16 amino acids. The CDR3 sequence is CASSPSAGGPYNEQFF. As DNA, the CDR3 is TGTGCCAGCAGTCCCTCTGCGGGAGGGCCCTACAATGAGCAGTTCTTC.

This clonotype was found a few times. V usage is TRBV7-6 and J usage is TRBJ2-1; 8 nucleotides agree with TRBD2. The CDR3 length is 17 residues. Looked up from germline, CDR1 is SGHVS and CDR2 is FNYEAQ. V gave up 5 bases and J gave up 4 bases; unmatched junction bases: 13. CDR3 sequence reads: CASSPRLRGAGYNEQFF. In DNA, the CDR3 is TGTGCCAGCAGCCCCCGGTTGCGGGGGGCCGGGTACAATGAGCAGTTCTTC.

V and J are TRBV6-5 and TRBJ2-7; 9 bases fit TRBD2. The CDR3 is 15 residues long. J lost 3 bases, V lost 2 bases, and 5 bases had no gene match. Germline CDR1 and CDR2: MNHEY and SVGAGI. The chain's CDR3 is CASSYGVAGVYEQYF. CDR3 DNA sequence: TGTGCCAGCAGTTACGGGGTAGCGGGGGTCTACGAGCAGTACTTC.

The V call is TRBV20-1, the J call TRBJ2-2; a possible D gene is TRBD2 (5 bases). Germline assignment: CDR1 DFQATT and CDR2 SNEGSKA (reference sequence). This CDR3 is built from 11 residues. The germline V and J ends were trimmed by 7 bases and 9 bases, with 12 bases remaining between them. CDR3 sequence: CSVSSERELFF. The CDR3 DNA sequence: TGCAGTGTTAGTAGCGAGAGGGAGCTGTTTTTT.